This TCR beta chain appears in the sequencing data of a study of blood T cell repertoires in COVID-19. Study background: COVID-19 samples collected from the United States, Italy and Spain covered acute and convalescent phases.

V was cut by 3 bases and J by 13 bases, with 6 bases left in between. CDR1 MNHNS and CDR2 SASEGT come from the germline V gene. CDR3 length: 10 amino acids. Authors' methods: Reference gene primer amplification gave nucleated cell count estimates. Profiling relied on immunoSEQ multiplex PCR, and the TCRdb table lists in-frame clones only, not all of them. Clonal size and the V and J genes are those of that table, whereas D and trimming came from the DNA. The repertoire includes approximately 350,000 clones, under 95% of them detected once, and less than 3.5% sits in the top ten. Source material: peripheral blood. The chain employs TRBV6-1 and TRBJ1-4; D is uncertain. The sequence was collected from a woman aged 18 to 35 who had recovered from COVID-19. CDR3 protein: CASSEEGLFF. In DNA form, the CDR3 reads TGTGCCAGCAGTGAGGAGGGACTGTTTTTT.